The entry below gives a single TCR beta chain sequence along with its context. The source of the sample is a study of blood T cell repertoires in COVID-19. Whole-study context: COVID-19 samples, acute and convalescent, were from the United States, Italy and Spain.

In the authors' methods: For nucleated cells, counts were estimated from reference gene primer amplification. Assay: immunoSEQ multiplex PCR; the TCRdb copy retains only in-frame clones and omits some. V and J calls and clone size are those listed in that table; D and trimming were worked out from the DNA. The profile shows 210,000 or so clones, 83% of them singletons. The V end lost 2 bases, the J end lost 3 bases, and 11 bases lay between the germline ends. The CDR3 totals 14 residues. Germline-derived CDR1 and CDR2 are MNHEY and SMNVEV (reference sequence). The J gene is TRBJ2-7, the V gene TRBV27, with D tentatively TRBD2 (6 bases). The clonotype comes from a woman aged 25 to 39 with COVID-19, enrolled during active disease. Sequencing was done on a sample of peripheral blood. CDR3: CASSLAGYRYEQYF. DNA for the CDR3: TGTGCCAGCAGTTTAGCGGGATACCGCTACGAGCAGTACTTC.